A selection of T cell receptor beta chains follows, all from one sample in a study of low-dose radiotherapy and immunotherapy resistance in tumors. TCRdb passed the reads through MiXCR, listing each CDR3 protein once. Seen here are 80,000 to 90,000 distinct CDR3 sequences, over 15% observed once, and the top ten hold 2.5% to 3.5%. The material sequenced was PBMCs, taken before treatment. The receptors were gathered from a male donor with prostate cancer. Both conserved end residues are part of each CDR3.

j_call: TRBJ2-7
v_call: TRBV5-6
cdr3_aa: CASSLSFTGKREQYF

j_call: TRBJ2-5
v_call: TRBV2
cdr3_aa: CASSMGSGGPETQYF

j_call: TRBJ2-7
v_call: TRBV2
cdr3_aa: CASRSDHEQYF

j_call: TRBJ2-3
v_call: TRBV4-2
cdr3_aa: CASSPSTSPLYTDTQYF

j_call: TRBJ2-5
v_call: TRBV12-3/TRBV12-4
cdr3_aa: CASSAGRRQETQYF

j_call: TRBJ1-5
v_call: TRBV27
cdr3_aa: CASKGRFNQPQHF

j_call: TRBJ2-7
v_call: TRBV6-2/TRBV6-3
cdr3_aa: CASSEFPYEQYF

j_call: TRBJ1-5
v_call: TRBV19
cdr3_aa: CASSIGSLGANQPQHF

j_call: TRBJ1-4
v_call: TRBV5-4
cdr3_aa: CASSSAGGSNEKLFF

j_call: TRBJ1-1
v_call: TRBV19
cdr3_aa: CASSLESSPNTEAFF

j_call: TRBJ2-7
v_call: TRBV11-2
cdr3_aa: CASSLVWEGPYEQYF

j_call: TRBJ2-1
v_call: TRBV4-1
cdr3_aa: CASSQAPLAGGQKFF

j_call: TRBJ1-1
v_call: TRBV5-1
cdr3_aa: CASSLDWGGGTEAFF

j_call: TRBJ2-7
v_call: TRBV10-1
cdr3_aa: CASSESRTSGVYEQYF

j_call: TRBJ2-5
v_call: TRBV20-1
cdr3_aa: CSARDLSSGVQETQYF

j_call: TRBJ2-7
v_call: TRBV7-2
cdr3_aa: CASSSGGHEQYF

j_call: TRBJ2-5
v_call: TRBV12-3/TRBV12-4
cdr3_aa: CASSHDRAQETQYF

j_call: TRBJ2-7
v_call: TRBV5-1
cdr3_aa: CASSSTQVSEQYF

j_call: TRBJ2-7
v_call: TRBV6-2/TRBV6-3
cdr3_aa: CASTAGVAYEQYF

j_call: TRBJ1-2
v_call: TRBV29-1
cdr3_aa: CSVQAVGYTF

j_call: TRBJ2-6
v_call: TRBV5-1
cdr3_aa: CASSLVWDRTPSGANVLTF

j_call: TRBJ1-2
v_call: TRBV19
cdr3_aa: CASSRGADGYTF

j_call: TRBJ2-1
v_call: TRBV5-4
cdr3_aa: CASSLPDTGIGQFF

j_call: TRBJ2-5
v_call: TRBV7-9
cdr3_aa: CASSSGERTGAEETQYF

j_call: TRBJ1-1
v_call: TRBV6-6
cdr3_aa: CASRIQGAGNTEAFF

j_call: TRBJ2-1
v_call: TRBV29-1
cdr3_aa: CSAQGAISYNEQFF

j_call: TRBJ2-7
v_call: TRBV21-1
cdr3_aa: CASSTLGTTPYEQYF

j_call: TRBJ2-1
v_call: TRBV7-2
cdr3_aa: CASSFSRTNNEQFF

j_call: TRBJ2-7
v_call: TRBV12-3/TRBV12-4
cdr3_aa: CASSLGYYEQYF

j_call: TRBJ1-1
v_call: TRBV29-1
cdr3_aa: CSVEGWAGRNTEAFF

j_call: TRBJ2-3
v_call: TRBV11-2
cdr3_aa: CASSLERGGADTQYF

j_call: TRBJ1-1
v_call: TRBV7-2
cdr3_aa: CASSLSTGGTEAFF

j_call: TRBJ1-2
v_call: TRBV7-2
cdr3_aa: CASSLGSWDGYTF

j_call: TRBJ2-7
v_call: TRBV30
cdr3_aa: CAWEAGDYEQYF